A selection of T cell receptor beta chains follows, all from one sample in a study of blood T cells in healthy people across ages. TCRdb redid the calling of the 5' RACE reads with MiXCR, one entry per CDR3 protein. Of about 640,000 distinct CDR3 sequences in the sample, approximately 50% were seen once. Material: blood. The receptors come from a man between 60 and 75 years old in good health. The CDR3 runs from the conserved cysteine through the conserved F or W. The D gene is left open where the match is weak. Clone size is shown for a subset of rows, as once, few, many or a class of expanded clone.

TRBJ2-1 TRBD2 . TRBV5-5 TGTGCCAGCAGCCCGGGACTAGCGGGGGGTTGGTACAATGAGCAGTTCTTC CASSPGLAGGWYNEQFF
TRBJ2-2 TRBD1 . TRBV12-3/TRBV12-4 TGTGCCAGCAGTCTCTCGACAGGGGTGGGCACCGGGGAGCTGTTTTTT CASSLSTGVGTGELFF
TRBJ2-7 . . TRBV3-1 TGTGCCAGCAGCCCCAGGTACCTGAGCGAGCAGTACTTC CASSPRYLSEQYF
TRBJ2-3 . once TRBV5-1 TGCGCCAGCACGGCCGGGGGGCGCACAGATACGCAGTATTTT CASTAGGRTDTQYF
TRBJ2-6 . . TRBV11-3 TGTGCCAGTTCGGGGTCTCTGGGGGCCAACGTCCTGACTTTC CASSGSLGANVLTF
TRBJ2-7 . few TRBV27 TGTGCCAGCAGCTCTCATCAGGGACCCTACGAGCAGTACTTC CASSSHQGPYEQYF
TRBJ1-1 . . TRBV18 TGTGCCAGCTCACTCAACAAGGTGAACACTGAAGCTTTCTTT CASSLNKVNTEAFF
TRBJ2-5 . . TRBV10-1 TGCGCCAATGGACAGTATCCCCCCGGGGAGACCCAGTACTTC CANGQYPPGETQYF
TRBJ1-1 . . TRBV7-2 TGTGCCAGCAGCAATAGGGTAGGGAACACTGAAGCTTTCTTT CASSNRVGNTEAFF
TRBJ1-1 . . TRBV5-1 TGTGCCAGCAGTTTTCAGGGTGGGACTGAAGCTTTCTTT CASSFQGGTEAFF
TRBJ2-3 . few TRBV12-3/TRBV12-4 TGTGCCAGCAGTCCTCGACAGACCACAGATACGCAGTATTTT CASSPRQTTDTQYF
TRBJ2-7 . . TRBV5-1 TGCGCCAGCAGCTTGGCCGGCGGATCCACCTACGAGCAGTACTTC CASSLAGGSTYEQYF
TRBJ1-5 TRBD1 . TRBV12-5 TGTGCTAGTGGTTCGGGACAGGCGCCTTATAGCAATCAGCCCCAGCATTTT CASGSGQAPYSNQPQHF
TRBJ2-7 TRBD1 . TRBV6-1 TGTGCCAGCAGTGAAGCCTCGGGACAGGTCCTCTACGAGCAGTACTTC CASSEASGQVLYEQYF
TRBJ1-2 TRBD1 . TRBV20-1 TGCAGTGCACCGGACAGGGGGCGAGAGGGGACTGGGTATGGCTACACCTTC CSAPDRGREGTGYGYTF
TRBJ2-1 . . TRBV24-1 TGTGCCACCAGTGATTCTCGAGGGATTGAGCAGTTCTTC CATSDSRGIEQFF
TRBJ1-5 . . TRBV2 TGTGCCAGCAGCCCAAGGGCTGGGCCCCAGCATTTT CASSPRAGPQHF
TRBJ2-1 TRBD2 few TRBV7-2 TGTGCCAGCAGCTCTCTCACTAGCGGGGTCGGGGGGCAGTTCTTC CASSSLTSGVGGQFF